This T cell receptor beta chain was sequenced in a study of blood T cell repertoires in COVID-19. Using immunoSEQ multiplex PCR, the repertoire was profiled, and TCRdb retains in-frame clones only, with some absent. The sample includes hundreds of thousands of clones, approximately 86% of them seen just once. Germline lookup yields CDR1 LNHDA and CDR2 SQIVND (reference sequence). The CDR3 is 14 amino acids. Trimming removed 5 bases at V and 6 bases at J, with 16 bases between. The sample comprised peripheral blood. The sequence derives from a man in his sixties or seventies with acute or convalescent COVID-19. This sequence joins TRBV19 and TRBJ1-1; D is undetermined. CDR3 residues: CASSPTANGAEAFF. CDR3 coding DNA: TGTGCCAGTAGTCCAACGGCTAACGGGGCTGAAGCTTTCTTT. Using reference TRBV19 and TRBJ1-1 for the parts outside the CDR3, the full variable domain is DGGITQSPKYLFRKEGQNVTLSCEQNLNHDAMYWYRQDPGQGLRLIYYSQIVNDFQKGDIAEGYSVSREKKESFPLTVTSAQKNPTAFYLCASSPTANGAEAFFGQGTRLTVV.